Below, 22 T cell receptor beta chains from the same sample are listed, as sequenced in a study of OX40 agonist ivuxolimab in advanced cancers. Libraries were prepared by immunoSEQ multiplex PCR; TCRdb keeps only in-frame clonotypes and omits some of them. This table has roughly 34,000 clones, approximately 90% appearing once. The sequenced sample was CD4+ or CD8+ T cells sorted from blood, obtained in a trial of the OX40 agonist ivuxolimab. The receptors here all came from an adult with an advanced solid tumor such as melanoma, head and neck, liver or kidney cancer.

CDR3 nucleotides: TGTGCCAGCAGTTTGGAGGGACTGGGGGACGAGCAGTACTTC. This encodes CASSLEGLGDEQYF. The J gene is TRBJ2-7, the V gene TRBV6-6, with D possibly TRBD2 on 6 matching bases. Trimming cost V 4 bases and J 5 bases, with 15 bases left between them. CDR1 MNHNY and CDR2 SVGAGI come from the germline V gene (reference sequence). This CDR3 is built from 14 residues.

The V call is TRBV27, the J call TRBJ2-1, with TRBD2 identical over 15 bases. V shed 5 bases and J 7 bases; nucleotides not matched to a gene: 3. The CDR3 covers 15 residues. Germline CDR1 reads MNHEY; CDR2 reads SMNVEV (reference sequence). The CDR3 DNA follows: TGTGCCAGCAGTGGCGGGACTAGCGGGAGGAATGAGCAGTTCTTC. Protein sequence: CASSGGTSGRNEQFF.

The V and J genes are TRBV21-1 and TRBJ2-5; TRBD2 reflects the table's D call only, with no check against the DNA. The J call may be faulty, since TRBJ2-7 better matches the DNA end. TRBV21-1 is a known pseudogene. The CDR3 runs 13 residues. The CDR3 spells CASLGTGAFEQYF. CDR3 bases: TGTGCCAGTCTCGGGACTGGAGCTTTCGAGCAGTACTTC.

V is TRBV4-1 and J is TRBJ2-2; perhaps TRBD1 as D (5 bases). V gave up 3 bases and J gave up 6 bases, with 11 bases separating them. CDR1 is MGHRA, CDR2 YSYEKL, per germline. This CDR3 has 14 residues. In nucleotides, the CDR3 is TGCGCCAGCAGCCACCGCCCAGGGCCCGGGGAGCTGTTTTTT. It is translated as CASSHRPGPGELFF.

This clone appeared a single time. The chain carries TRBV19 and TRBJ2-7, with 8 positions matching TRBD2. CDR3 length equals 15 residues. J gave up 5 bases and V 4 bases, and 10 bases lay outside the gene matches. The V gene's germline CDR1 is LNHDA and CDR2 SQIVND (reference sequence). CDR3 DNA: TGTGCCAGTAGTACCGGGACTAGAAGTTCTAACGAGCAGTACTTC. It encodes CASSTGTRSSNEQYF.

The CDR3 bases are TGTGCCAGCAGGACGGCGTACACCGGGGAGCTGTTTTTT. This sequence encodes CASRTAYTGELFF. The genes are TRBV6-5 and TRBJ2-2; no clear D. This CDR3 contains 13 residues. Germline CDR1 is MNHEY and CDR2 is SVGAGI. The V end was cut by 6 bases, the J end by 3 bases, with 8 bases between.

The CDR3 DNA follows: TGTGCCTGGAACGGGAGAAAGAAAAGCAGGGTGAAGAACACCGGGGAGCTGTTTTTT. Translated, it gives CAWNGRKKSRVKNTGELFF. V and J are TRBV30 and TRBJ2-2; possible D gene TRBD2, 6 bases. V was pared by 4 bases and J by 1 base, with 25 bases between. The CDR3 is 19 amino acids. Looked up from germline, CDR1 is GTSNPN and CDR2 is SVGIG (reference sequence). Drawing the rest from reference TRBV30 and TRBJ2-2, the complete variable domain is SQTIHQWPATLVQPVGSPLSLECTVEGTSNPNLYWYRQAAGRGLQLLFYSVGIGQISSEVPQNLSASRPQDRQFILSSKKLLLSDSGFYLCAWNGRKKSRVKNTGELFFGEGSRLTVL.

The V and J genes are TRBV18 and TRBJ2-3; weak D call: TRBD2 (6 bases). The germline gives CDR1 KGHSH, CDR2 LQKENI. This CDR3 spans 17 amino acids. Trimming took 2 bases from V and 4 from J, leaving 19 bases between them. Written as DNA, the CDR3 is TGTGCCAGCTCACCATGGGAGGTAGGGGAAGTCGCAGATACGCAGTATTTT. Amino acid sequence: CASSPWEVGEVADTQYF.

This clone is deemed medium-sized (0.01 to 0.1%). The chain couples TRBV15 to TRBJ2-2; D gene unclear. The CDR3 covers 12 residues. Trimming removed 8 bases at V and 4 bases at J, with 8 bases between. Germline V gene lookup returns CDR1 LNHNV and CDR2 YYDKDF (reference sequence). The CDR3 loop is CATGESTGELFF. CDR3 coding DNA: TGTGCCACCGGAGAATCCACCGGGGAGCTGTTTTTT.

The chain combines TRBV5-1 with TRBJ1-6, with D perhaps matching TRBD1 (6 bases). With 4 bases removed from V and 5 bases from J, the gap between germline ends came to 10 bases. The CDR3 spans 14 residues. Germline V lookup: CDR1 SGHRS, CDR2 YFSETQ. The CDR3 loop reads CASSPGHDNSPLHF. In DNA form, the CDR3 reads TGCGCCAGCAGCCCGGGACATGATAATTCACCCCTCCACTTT.

The CDR3 region is CASSDGGAWTDTQYF. The DNA of the CDR3 is TGTGCCAGCAGTGACGGGGGGGCCTGGACAGATACGCAGTATTTT. The gene calls are TRBV6-6 and TRBJ2-3; 8 bases align to TRBD2. V lost 5 bases, J lost 3 bases, and 7 bases stayed unmatched. CDR1 is MNHNY, CDR2 SVGAGI, per germline (reference sequence). The CDR3 runs to 15 residues.

The chain joins TRBV20-1 to TRBJ2-1, with D unclear. CDR3 size: 10 residues. CDR1 DFQATT and CDR2 SNEGSKA come from the germline V gene (reference sequence). Trimming removed 5 bases at V and 8 bases at J, with 7 bases between. This CDR3 reads CSALGDEQFF. The CDR3, as DNA: TGCAGTGCTCTTGGCGATGAGCAGTTCTTC.

Concerning this clone itself: The junction shows a germline mismatch at one end, possibly a read error. The chain joins TRBV5-3 to TRBJ2-7, with D perhaps given as TRBD1 or TRBD2 (6 bases each). TRBV5-3 is marked as an open reading frame, function uncertain. This CDR3 spans 14 amino acids. Written as DNA, the CDR3 is TGTGCCAGAATTAGCGGCGAACAGGGCTACGGGCAGTACTTC. It codes for CARISGEQGYGQYF.

This chain links TRBV28 with TRBJ2-2; perhaps TRBD1 as D (6 bases). With 2 bases removed from V and 3 bases from J, the gap between germline ends came to 10 bases. Per germline, CDR1 MDHEN and CDR2 SYDVKM. There are 15 residues in the CDR3. The CDR3 loop reads CASSLEGEYTGELFF. DNA for the CDR3: TGTGCCAGCAGTTTAGAGGGGGAGTACACCGGGGAGCTGTTTTTT.

J is TRBJ2-1 and V is TRBV19; D tentatively reads TRBD1 or TRBD2 (5 bases each). Germline V CDR1 and CDR2: LNHDA, SQIVND (reference sequence). V was shortened by 9 bases and J by 6 bases, with 15 bases between the two germline ends. CDR3 length: 13 amino acids. DNA of the CDR3: TGTGCCAGCAATATGGGACGGCCCAATGAGCAGTTCTTC. Its protein is CASNMGRPNEQFF. Full variable domain (outside the CDR3, taken from reference TRBV19 and TRBJ2-1): DGGITQSPKYLFRKEGQNVTLSCEQNLNHDAMYWYRQDPGQGLRLIYYSQIVNDFQKGDIAEGYSVSREKKESFPLTVTSAQKNPTAFYLCASNMGRPNEQFFGPGTRLTVL.

The chain joins TRBV6-6 to TRBJ1-1; 7 positions agree with TRBD1. V lost 2 bases to trimming and J lost 1 base; unmatched junction nucleotides: 1. The CDR3 consists of 14 residues. Germline CDR1 reads MNHNY; CDR2 reads SVGAGI (reference sequence). In DNA form, the CDR3 reads TGTGCCAGCAGTTACACAGGGGCGAACACTGAAGCTTTCTTT. It codes for CASSYTGANTEAFF.

The chain employs TRBV29-1 and TRBJ2-1; D call uncertain. The ends were cut back, 6 bases at V and 3 bases at J, with 12 bases in the middle. This CDR3 is 13 amino acids long. Germline V gives CDR1 SQVTM, CDR2 ANQGSEA. DNA of the CDR3: TGCAGCGTGAGAGAGGAGAGCTACAATGAGCAGTTCTTC. Translation gives CSVREESYNEQFF.

The chain recombines TRBV27 with TRBJ2-7; 10 nucleotides agree with TRBD2. The CDR3 extends over 15 amino acids. Germline V gives CDR1 MNHEY, CDR2 SMNVEV (reference sequence). V lost 7 bases to trimming and J lost 4 bases; unmatched junction nucleotides: 10. This CDR3 reads CASTPDSGRQYEQYF. As DNA, the CDR3 is TGTGCCAGCACCCCGGATAGCGGGAGGCAATACGAGCAGTACTTC.

The V call is TRBV9, the J call TRBJ2-5, with 7 bases matching TRBD2. CDR1 and CDR2 (germline): SGDLS, YYNGEE. There are 17 residues in the CDR3. The junction had 10 bases not matched to a gene; V was cut back by 0 bases and J by 2 bases. The CDR3 DNA sequence: TGTGCCAGCAGCGTAGGGGGGAGGGCCTTGGCACAAGAGACCCAGTACTTC. It is translated as CASSVGGRALAQETQYF.

The sample holds one count of this clone. This sequence joins TRBV27 and TRBJ2-5, with 8 bases fitting TRBD2. J lost 4 bases, V lost 1 base, and 5 bases had no gene match. The CDR3 runs to 15 residues. Germline values: CDR1 MNHEY, CDR2 SMNVEV (reference sequence). DNA for the CDR3: TGTGCCAGCAGTTTATACAGCGGGGGATCAGAGACCCAGTACTTC. Its protein is CASSLYSGGSETQYF.

This chain uses TRBV9 with TRBJ2-3; 10 bases line up with TRBD2. V was pared by 0 bases and J by 6 bases, with 7 bases of the junction left unmatched. Germline V gives CDR1 SGDLS, CDR2 YYNGEE. The CDR3 extends over 16 amino acids. CDR3 in DNA: TGTGCCAGCAGCGTAGCTACGTTAGCGGGAGGTGATACGCAGTATTTT. Amino acids: CASSVATLAGGDTQYF.

The rearrangement links TRBV5-4 to TRBJ2-7, with a possible D match to TRBD1 (6 bases). CDR1 is SGHNT, CDR2 YYREEE, per germline (reference sequence). The CDR3 runs to 13 residues. Trimming cost V 5 bases and J 3 bases, with 12 bases left between them. The CDR3 is CASSSDSYYEQYF. The DNA for the CDR3 is TGTGCCAGCAGTTCGGACAGCTACTACGAGCAGTACTTC.